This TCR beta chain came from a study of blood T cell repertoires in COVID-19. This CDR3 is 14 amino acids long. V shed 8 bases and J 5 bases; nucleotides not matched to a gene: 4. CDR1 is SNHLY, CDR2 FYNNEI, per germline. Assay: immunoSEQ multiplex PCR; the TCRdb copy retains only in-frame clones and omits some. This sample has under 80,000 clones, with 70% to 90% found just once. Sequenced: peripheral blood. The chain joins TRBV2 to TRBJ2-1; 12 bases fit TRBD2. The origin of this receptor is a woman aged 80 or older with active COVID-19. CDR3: CASGGLAGDNEQFF. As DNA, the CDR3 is TGTGCCAGCGGGGGACTAGCGGGCGACAATGAGCAGTTCTTC.